The 25 T cell receptor beta chains reported below all come from one sample, sequenced in a study of blood T cell repertoires in COVID-19. Method: immunoSEQ multiplex PCR; TCRdb's copy keeps in-frame clones and lacks some. The repertoire holds around 72,000 clones, with over 75% as singletons. Specimen: peripheral blood. These receptors were obtained from a man between 45 and 60 years old with acute or convalescent COVID-19.

This clone was seen only a few times. The chain joins TRBV2 to TRBJ2-5; 9 nucleotides agree with TRBD2. This CDR3 region has 14 residues. J gave up 2 bases and V 11 bases, and 9 bases lay outside the gene matches. The germline V gene encodes CDR1 SNHLY and CDR2 FYNNEI. The DNA of the CDR3 is TGTGCCGGTACCAGGCTAGCGGGGCAAGAGACCCAGTACTTC. Translation gives CAGTRLAGQETQYF.

The gene calls are TRBV30 and TRBJ1-3; TRBD1 matches at 7 bases. The CDR3 is 11 residues long. From germline, CDR1 is GTSNPN and CDR2 SVGIG (reference sequence). J was trimmed by 8 bases and V by 5 bases; bases with no gene match: 3. CDR3 region: CAWGGGYTIYF. CDR3 bases: TGTGCCTGGGGAGGGGGCTACACCATATATTTT.

The DNA for the CDR3 is TGCAGCGTTGAAGTGTCAGAGGGCACTGAAGCTTTCTTT. It yields the protein CSVEVSEGTEAFF. This chain uses TRBV29-1 with TRBJ1-1; D gene unclear. This CDR3 spans 13 amino acids. The V and J ends lost 1 base and 4 bases respectively, with 10 bases between them. CDR1 is SQVTM and CDR2 is ANQGSEA in the germline V gene.

The chain is built from TRBV9 and TRBJ2-2; 12 nucleotides align to TRBD2. V trimming: 4 bases; J trimming: 0 bases; junction bases outside the gene matches: 13. Germline V gene data show CDR1 as SGDLS and CDR2 as YYNGEE. CDR3 size: 20 residues. CDR3 sequence reads: CASSPRLAGVSTANTGELFF. The CDR3 DNA reads as TGTGCCAGCAGCCCGCGACTAGCGGGAGTCTCTACCGCGAACACCGGGGAGCTGTTTTTT.

This clone was seen once. This sequence joins TRBV2 and TRBJ2-1, with D tentatively TRBD1 (6 bases). CDR1 is SNHLY, CDR2 FYNNEI, per germline. Trimming took off 3 bases at V and 0 bases at J, with 9 bases between the two ends. The CDR3 is 15 residues long. Written as DNA, the CDR3 is TGTGCCAGCAGTGAGGACAGAAGCTCCTACAATGAGCAGTTCTTC. It specifies CASSEDRSSYNEQFF.

The chain couples TRBV9 to TRBJ1-3; D remains ambiguous. Germline assignment: CDR1 SGDLS and CDR2 YYNGEE. This CDR3 has 15 residues. Deletions cut 0 bases from V and 4 bases from J, with 11 bases between. Here the CDR3 DNA reads TGTGCCAGCAGCGTAGGTCGGAGCCCGGGAAACACCATATATTTT. As protein: CASSVGRSPGNTIYF.

This chain joins TRBV6-5 and TRBJ2-7, with D maybe TRBD1 (5 bases). Trimming shortened V by 7 bases and J by 6 bases, and 10 bases separated the two germline ends. There are 11 residues in the CDR3. The germline CDR1 and CDR2 sequences are MNHEY and SVGAGI. The CDR3 DNA sequence: TGTGCCAGCAAAGGACAACGCGAGCAGTACTTC. This encodes CASKGQREQYF.

The chain couples TRBV11-2 to TRBJ2-1; TRBD2 aligns across 15 bases. The CDR3 is 16 amino acids. Germline V gene data show CDR1 as SGHAT and CDR2 as FQNNGV. With 5 bases clipped from V and 5 bases from J, the junction kept 4 bases outside the gene matches. The CDR3 loop reads CASSPGLAGGNNEQFF. The DNA of the CDR3 is TGTGCCAGCAGCCCGGGACTAGCGGGGGGAAACAATGAGCAGTTCTTC.

There are a few counts of this clone. DNA for the CDR3: TGTGCCAGCTCACGGGCAGGGGGTATCGACACTGAAGCTTTCTTT. The encoded protein is CASSRAGGIDTEAFF. The rearrangement joins TRBV18 to TRBJ1-1; 7 nucleotides agree with TRBD1. CDR1 and CDR2 from the germline V gene are KGHSH and LQKENI. V shed 4 bases and J 3 bases; nucleotides not matched to a gene: 8. The CDR3 runs 15 residues.

The genes are TRBV2 and TRBJ1-2; possible D gene TRBD1, 5 bases. The length of the CDR3 is 14 residues. Deletions cut 4 bases from V and 0 bases from J, with 9 bases between. Germline V gene sequence: CDR1 SNHLY, CDR2 FYNNEI. This CDR3 is CASSVEQANYGYTF. DNA of the CDR3: TGTGCCAGCAGTGTTGAACAGGCTAACTATGGCTACACCTTC.

The V gene is TRBV4-1, the J gene TRBJ1-2, with 7 bases identical to TRBD1. After removal of 2 bases from V and 2 bases from J, the junction contained 2 bases not matched to a gene. Germline lookup yields CDR1 MGHRA and CDR2 YSYEKL. The CDR3 totals 14 residues. The CDR3 here is CASSQNRGNYGYTF. The DNA for the CDR3 is TGCGCCAGCAGCCAAAACAGGGGAAACTATGGCTACACCTTC.

Notes on this clone: This sample also contains other DNA sequences that code for the same CDR3. V and J are TRBV5-6 and TRBJ1-2, with D unresolved. CDR1 and CDR2 from the germline V gene are SGHDT and YYEEEE. The CDR3 loop spans 14 amino acids. V was pared by 0 bases and J by 0 bases, with 6 bases between. The CDR3 sequence: CASSLGSSNYGYTF. The DNA for the CDR3 is TGTGCCAGCAGCTTGGGCAGTTCTAACTATGGCTACACCTTC. The full variable domain, in which reference TRBV5-6 and TRBJ1-2 provide the parts outside the CDR3, is DAGVTQSPTHLIKTRGQQVTLRCSPKSGHDTVSWYQQALGQGPQFIFQYYEEEERQRGNFPDRFSGHQFPNYSSELNVNALLLGDSALYLCASSLGSSNYGYTFGSGTRLTVV.

V is TRBV19 and J is TRBJ2-1; possibly TRBD1 for D (5 bases). Germline values: CDR1 LNHDA, CDR2 SQIVND (reference sequence). The V and J ends lost 2 bases and 6 bases respectively, with 14 bases between them. The CDR3 totals 15 residues. CDR3: CASSISREGFNEQFF. The CDR3 DNA reads TGTGCCAGTAGTATAAGCAGGGAAGGATTCAATGAGCAGTTCTTC. The entire variable domain, with the rest obtained from reference TRBV19 and TRBJ2-1, is as follows: DGGITQSPKYLFRKEGQNVTLSCEQNLNHDAMYWYRQDPGQGLRLIYYSQIVNDFQKGDIAEGYSVSREKKESFPLTVTSAQKNPTAFYLCASSISREGFNEQFFGPGTRLTVL.

The V and J genes are TRBV6-1 and TRBJ1-2; 10 positions match TRBD1. Germline assignment: CDR1 MNHNS and CDR2 SASEGT. The CDR3 sequence is 18 residues long. Germline trimming cut 0 bases from V and 6 bases from J; bases unmatched to any gene: 13. The CDR3 region is CASSEATARQGAWDGYTF. CDR3 nucleotide sequence: TGTGCCAGCAGTGAAGCTACTGCGAGACAGGGGGCGTGGGATGGCTACACCTTC.

CDR3 coding DNA: TGTGCCAGCAGTTTAGCGTTATACAATGAGCAGTTCTTC. It codes for CASSLALYNEQFF. The V and J genes are TRBV12-3 or TRBV12-4 and TRBJ2-1; unclear D gene. The V gene lost 0 bases and the J gene lost 4 bases, with 4 bases spanning the gap. The CDR3 runs to 13 residues.

This clone was observed a few times. The chain uses TRBV7-2 and TRBJ2-2; D is possibly TRBD1 (6 bases). V dropped 7 bases and J dropped 3 bases, with 18 bases sitting between them. The CDR3 consists of 16 residues. Germline V gene data show CDR1 as SGHTA and CDR2 as FQGNSA. The chain's CDR3 is CASTPFQGTYTGELFF. The CDR3, as DNA: TGTGCCAGCACCCCTTTCCAGGGGACCTACACCGGGGAGCTGTTTTTT.

The table lists this clone with a count of one. V and J are TRBV2 and TRBJ1-2; 8 nucleotides line up with TRBD1. The V gene's germline CDR1 is SNHLY and CDR2 FYNNEI. J lost 8 bases, V lost 5 bases, and 7 bases had no gene match. The CDR3 loop spans 13 amino acids. This CDR3 is CASSYGQGQGYTF. The CDR3 region has the DNA TGTGCCAGCAGTTACGGACAGGGACAGGGCTACACCTTC.

This clone was recorded once. The genes are TRBV7-6 and TRBJ1-5; 8 nucleotides align to TRBD1. Germline trimming cut 0 bases from V and 4 bases from J; bases unmatched to any gene: 8. There are 17 residues in the CDR3. From germline, CDR1 is SGHVS and CDR2 FNYEAQ. CDR3 amino acids: CASSLAPSRDRNQPQHF. The CDR3, as DNA: TGTGCCAGCAGCTTAGCGCCGTCCCGGGACAGGAATCAGCCCCAGCATTTT.

This clone was recorded a few times. V is TRBV19 and J is TRBJ2-7, with TRBD1 matching 7 bases. This CDR3 comprises 14 residues. CDR1 and CDR2 from the germline V gene are LNHDA and SQIVND (reference sequence). Trimming at V came to 5 bases and at J to 5 bases, leaving 9 bases not matched to a gene. CDR3: CASSPGQTWDEQYF. The CDR3 DNA is TGTGCCAGTAGTCCGGGACAGACCTGGGACGAGCAGTACTTC. Looking up the rest from reference TRBV19 and TRBJ2-7 gives the full variable domain: DGGITQSPKYLFRKEGQNVTLSCEQNLNHDAMYWYRQDPGQGLRLIYYSQIVNDFQKGDIAEGYSVSREKKESFPLTVTSAQKNPTAFYLCASSPGQTWDEQYFGPGTRLTVT.

J is TRBJ2-7 and V is TRBV6-5; D not certain. V was pared by 5 bases and J by 5 bases, with 7 bases between. CDR1 and CDR2 (germline): MNHEY, SVGAGI. This CDR3 has 11 residues. The CDR3 spells CASSTVNEQYF. The CDR3 nucleotides are TGTGCCAGCAGTACGGTAAACGAGCAGTACTTC.

CDR3 coding DNA: TGTGCCAGCAGCTTAGGGGGGACAGGGCATCAGCCCCAGCATTTT. It yields the protein CASSLGGTGHQPQHF. The chain employs TRBV7-9 and TRBJ1-5; 9 bases agree with TRBD1. Germline V gene data show CDR1 as SEHNR and CDR2 as FQNEAQ (reference sequence). The length of the CDR3 is 15 residues. V lost 1 base, J lost 5 bases, and 3 bases stayed unmatched.

This sequence joins TRBV7-9 and TRBJ2-3; D ambiguous. The germline V gene has CDR1 SEHNR and CDR2 FQNEAQ (reference sequence). CDR3 length: 13 residues. Deletions cut 3 bases from V and 0 bases from J, with 4 bases between. This CDR3 reads CASSFPSTDTQYF. Written as DNA, the CDR3 is TGTGCCAGCAGCTTTCCTAGCACAGATACGCAGTATTTT.

This chain uses TRBV19 with TRBJ1-2; D is perhaps TRBD1 (5 bases). The CDR3 runs to 15 residues. Germline V CDR1 and CDR2: LNHDA, SQIVND (reference sequence). Between the trimmed V and J ends, which lost 1 base and 3 bases, there was a span of 12 bases. CDR3 region: CASSIVDSSDYGYTF. CDR3 coding DNA: TGTGCCAGTAGTATAGTAGACAGCTCGGACTATGGCTACACCTTC.

The chain couples TRBV19 to TRBJ1-2; perhaps TRBD1 as D (6 bases). V was cut by 4 bases and J by 4 bases, with 16 bases left in between. The CDR3 spans 15 residues. CDR1 is LNHDA, CDR2 SQIVND, per germline (reference sequence). The CDR3 sequence: CASSTTGFGPYGYTF. The CDR3 region has the DNA TGTGCCAGTAGTACCACAGGGTTTGGTCCCTATGGCTACACCTTC.

This clone occurred once. V usage is TRBV5-1 and J usage is TRBJ1-4; 9 nucleotides line up with TRBD1. Germline values: CDR1 SGHRS, CDR2 YFSETQ. The CDR3 extends over 17 amino acids. Trimming took 1 base from V and 6 from J; bases not matched to a gene: 10. For the CDR3, the DNA is TGCGCCAGCAGCTTGACAGGGGGCGCGAGAGTCGATGAAAAACTGTTTTTT. It specifies CASSLTGGARVDEKLFF.